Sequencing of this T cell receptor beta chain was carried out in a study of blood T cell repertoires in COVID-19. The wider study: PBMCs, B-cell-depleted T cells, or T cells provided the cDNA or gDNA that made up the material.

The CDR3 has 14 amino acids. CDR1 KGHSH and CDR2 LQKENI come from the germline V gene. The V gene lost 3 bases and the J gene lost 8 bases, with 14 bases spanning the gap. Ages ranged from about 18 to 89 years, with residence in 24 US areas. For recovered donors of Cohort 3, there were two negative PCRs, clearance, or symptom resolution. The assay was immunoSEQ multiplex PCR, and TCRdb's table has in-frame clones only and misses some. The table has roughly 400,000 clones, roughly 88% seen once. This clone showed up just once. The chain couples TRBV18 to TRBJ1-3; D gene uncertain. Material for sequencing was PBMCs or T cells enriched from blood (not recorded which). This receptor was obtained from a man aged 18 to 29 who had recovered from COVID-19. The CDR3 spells CASSPAEGSYTIYF. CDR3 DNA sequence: TGTGCCAGCTCACCTGCCGAGGGTAGTTACACCATATATTTT.